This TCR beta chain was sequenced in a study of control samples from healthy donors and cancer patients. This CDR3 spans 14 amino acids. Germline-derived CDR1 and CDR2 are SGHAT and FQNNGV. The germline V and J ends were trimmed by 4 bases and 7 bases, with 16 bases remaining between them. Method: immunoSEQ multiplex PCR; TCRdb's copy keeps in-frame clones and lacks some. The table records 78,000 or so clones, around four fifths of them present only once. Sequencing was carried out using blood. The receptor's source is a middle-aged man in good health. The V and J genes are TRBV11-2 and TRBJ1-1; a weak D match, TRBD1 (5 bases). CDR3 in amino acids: CASSSGSTSSEAFF. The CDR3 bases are TGTGCCAGCAGCTCAGGGTCTACGTCGAGTGAAGCTTTCTTT.